These T cell receptor beta chains were read from a single sample in a study of regulatory T cells in long-lasting Graves disease. MiXCR, applied by TCRdb to the multiplex PCR reads, yields one record per CDR3 protein. The sample lists 380,000 or so distinct CDR3 sequences; roughly 15% were seen once. These data also formed part of another study, on T cells in Graves' hyperthyroidism and ophthalmopathy.

Sequencing was performed on peripheral blood mononuclear cells (PBMCs), taken at new diagnosis, from a patient treated with antithyroid drugs. Receptors originate from a young woman with Graves disease. Both conserved end residues are part of each CDR3. Each record gives: V gene, D gene, clone size, J gene, CDR3 DNA, CDR3 protein. D genes are given only for firm matches. Clone size is not always given. Where it is, it says once, few, many or a class for expanded clones.

TRBV3-1	TRBD2	many	TRBJ2-3	TGTGCCAGCAGCCTCCGACTAGCGGGAGTCATAGATACGCAGTATTTT	CASSLRLAGVIDTQYF
TRBV6-2/TRBV6-3	.	.	TRBJ2-2	TGTGCCAGCAGTATCCGTTCTGGGAGTTCCGGGGAGCTGTTTTTT	CASSIRSGSSGELFF
TRBV2	.	many	TRBJ1-5	TGTGCCAGCTCGCGGGCAGACCGCAATCAGCCCCAGCATTTT	CASSRADRNQPQHF
TRBV27	.	few	TRBJ2-1	TGTGCCAGCAGTTTAGGGGTAGCGGAGAACAATGAGCAGTTCTTC	CASSLGVAENNEQFF
TRBV11-2	.	many	TRBJ2-7	TGTGCCAGCAGCGTAGGACAGTTTTACGAGCAGTACTTC	CASSVGQFYEQYF
TRBV2	TRBD1	many	TRBJ2-7	TGTGCCAGCAGGGCCGGGACAGCTCTCTACGAGCAGTACTTC	CASRAGTALYEQYF
TRBV20-1	.	many	TRBJ1-5	TGCAGTGCTAGAAGGGATCAGCCCCAGCATTTT	CSARRDQPQHF
TRBV4-2	.	.	TRBJ2-2	TGTGCCAGCAGCCAAGTAACCCCCGACACCGGGGAGCTGTTTTTT	CASSQVTPDTGELFF
TRBV4-1	.	many	TRBJ1-2	TGCGCCAGCAGCCCCGCCGGGGGCAGGAGCTATGGCTACACCTTC	CASSPAGGRSYGYTF
TRBV6-1	TRBD1	few	TRBJ1-5	TGTGCCAGCAGAGCACAGGGGGCGAGGCAGCCCCAGCATTTT	CASRAQGARQPQHF
TRBV10-3	TRBD1	many	TRBJ1-1	TGTGCCATCAGGCCGGGACAGGGGAAAGGAGGTAACACTGAAGCTTTCTTT	CAIRPGQGKGGNTEAFF
TRBV7-9	.	.	TRBJ2-1	TGTGCCAGCAGCTTAGCAGATGCTAGCAGTGAGCAGTTCTTC	CASSLADASSEQFF
TRBV5-1	TRBD1	many	TRBJ2-3	TGCGCCAGCAGCTTGTGGGGACAGACCACAGATACGCAGTATTTT	CASSLWGQTTDTQYF
TRBV10-3	TRBD1	many	TRBJ2-7	TGTGCCATCAGTGCGGGGACAGGTACGACCTACGAGCAGTACTTC	CAISAGTGTTYEQYF
TRBV7-9	TRBD2	many	TRBJ2-1	TGTGCCAGCAGCTTAGTTGGGGCGACTAGCGGTCTATACAATGAGCAGTTCTTC	CASSLVGATSGLYNEQFF
TRBV5-1	.	many	TRBJ2-3	TGCGCCAGCAGCTCATTTGGGGGGGCCTCAGATACGCAGTATTTT	CASSSFGGASDTQYF
TRBV5-6	.	.	TRBJ1-3	TGTGCCAGCAGCTTATATCGACAAGCTCTCTCTGGAAACACCATATATTTT	CASSLYRQALSGNTIYF
TRBV6-1	.	few	TRBJ2-4	TGTGCCAGCAGCGCCGCGCATCGGTTGCCAGTAAACATTCAGTACTTC	CASSAAHRLPVNIQYF
TRBV6-2/TRBV6-3	.	once	TRBJ1-2	TGTGCCAGCACATCTCCGCAGGGTTCCTACTTTAACTATGGCTACACCTTC	CASTSPQGSYFNYGYTF
TRBV2	.	many	TRBJ2-3	TGTGCCAGCAAGGTCGAACAGGATACGCAGTATTTT	CASKVEQDTQYF
TRBV2	TRBD2	many	TRBJ2-1	TGTGCCAGTCTTCCCTTTGACGGGGGGACGATCAATGAGCAGTTCTTC	CASLPFDGGTINEQFF
TRBV30	.	many	TRBJ2-7	TGTGCCTGGGCGGGGTATGGCTCCTACGAGCAGTACTTC	CAWAGYGSYEQYF
TRBV28	TRBD2	.	TRBJ2-3	TGTGCCAGCAGTTTATGGACTAGCGGGGCGCTAGATACGCAGTATTTT	CASSLWTSGALDTQYF
TRBV24-1	TRBD2	.	TRBJ2-1	TGTGCCACCAGGGGAGCGGGAGCTATCTACAATGAGCAGTTCTTC	CATRGAGAIYNEQFF
TRBV11-2	TRBD1	many	TRBJ2-3	TGTGCCAGCAGTCCCGGGACAGGGGCCGATACGCAGTATTTT	CASSPGTGADTQYF
TRBV27	.	many	TRBJ1-1	TGTGCCAGCAGTTCTTCAGGGTACGGCACTGAAGCTTTCTTT	CASSSSGYGTEAFF
TRBV11-1	TRBD2	many	TRBJ2-1	TGTGCCAGCAGCTCAAGCCCGGGACTAGCGATTGTTCATGAGCAGTTCTTC	CASSSSPGLAIVHEQFF
TRBV6-1	.	few	TRBJ1-6	TGTGCCAGCAGCGCCTACATCCGCTCCTATAATTCACCCCTCCACTTT	CASSAYIRSYNSPLHF
TRBV20-1	TRBD1	.	TRBJ2-5	TGCAGTGCTACTGGACAGGCTTGGTACCAAGAGACCCAGTACTTC	CSATGQAWYQETQYF
TRBV28	.	few	TRBJ1-5	TGTGCCACACTACAGGGATGGACTAATCAGCCCCAGCATTTT	CATLQGWTNQPQHF
TRBV10-3	.	few	TRBJ1-2	TGTGCCATCAGTGAGTGGGGTCGGGACGGCTACACCTTC	CAISEWGRDGYTF
TRBV6-1	.	many	TRBJ1-6	TGTGCCAGCAGTGAAGGTGGGAATTCACCCCTCCACTTT	CASSEGGNSPLHF
TRBV5-6	TRBD1	.	TRBJ2-7	TGTGCCAGCAGCTTGTCGGGGACAGGGGTGGAGGAGCAGTACTTC	CASSLSGTGVEEQYF
TRBV5-6	.	few	TRBJ2-5	TGTGCCAGCAGCTTGGTGGGAGCGGCGGAGACCCAGTACTTC	CASSLVGAAETQYF
TRBV5-1	.	few	TRBJ2-3	TGCGCCAGCAGCTTTAGTGTCGGATCAAGGGGCCCCTACACAGATACGCAGTATTTT	CASSFSVGSRGPYTDTQYF
TRBV20-1	TRBD1	few	TRBJ1-2	TGCAGTGCTAGAGCTTTCGGGGGACAGGTGGACGGCTACACCTTC	CSARAFGGQVDGYTF
TRBV27	TRBD1	many	TRBJ1-5	TGTGCCAGCAGTTCATACGTGAAAACAGGGGTCGGTCAGCCCCAGCATTTT	CASSSYVKTGVGQPQHF
TRBV24-1	.	.	TRBJ2-2	TGTGCCACCAGTGATCTGGGACTTAACACCGGGGAGCTGTTTTTT	CATSDLGLNTGELFF
TRBV28	.	many	TRBJ2-1	TGTGCCAGCAGTCTAGGGACCGGTTTTTCCTCCTACAATGAGCAGTTCTTC	CASSLGTGFSSYNEQFF
TRBV7-9	.	once	TRBJ2-6	TGTGCCAGCAGCGCATCTAGTAGGTCTGGGGCCAACGTCCTGACTTTC	CASSASSRSGANVLTF